This T cell receptor beta chain was sequenced for a study of blood T cell repertoires in COVID-19. Background on the study: T cells, B-cell-depleted T cells, or PBMCs provided the cDNA or gDNA that served as material.

Those enrolled, adults aged roughly 18 to 95 years, came from about two dozen US areas. The germline CDR1 and CDR2 sequences are SGDLS and YYNGEE. The CDR3 spans 14 residues. V was clipped by 4 bases and J by 5 bases; unmatched bases: 6. Libraries were prepared by immunoSEQ multiplex PCR; TCRdb keeps only in-frame clonotypes and omits some of them. The sample comprises roughly 400,000 clones, about nine tenths of which are singletons, and 1.5% to 2% rests with the top ten. Material: PBMCs or T cells enriched from blood (not recorded which). The chain joins TRBV9 to TRBJ1-5; TRBD1 aligns across 7 bases. This TCR came from a woman in her 30s who had recovered from COVID-19. This CDR3 reads CASSLTGVHQPQHF. In DNA, the CDR3 is TGTGCCAGCAGCCTTACAGGGGTGCATCAGCCCCAGCATTTT.